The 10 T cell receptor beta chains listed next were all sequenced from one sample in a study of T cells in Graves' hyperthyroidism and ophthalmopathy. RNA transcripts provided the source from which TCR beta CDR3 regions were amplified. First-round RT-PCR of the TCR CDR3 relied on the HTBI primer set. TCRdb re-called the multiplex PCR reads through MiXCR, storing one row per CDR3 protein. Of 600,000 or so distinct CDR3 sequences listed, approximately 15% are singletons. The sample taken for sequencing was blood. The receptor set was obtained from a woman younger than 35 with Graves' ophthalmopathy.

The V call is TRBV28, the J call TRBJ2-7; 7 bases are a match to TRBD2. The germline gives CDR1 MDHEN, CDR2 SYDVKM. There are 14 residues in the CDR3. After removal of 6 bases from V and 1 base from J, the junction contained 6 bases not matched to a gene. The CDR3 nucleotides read TGTGCCAGCAGGTCACTAGCGAGGTCCTACGAGCAGTACTTC. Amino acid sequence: CASRSLARSYEQYF.

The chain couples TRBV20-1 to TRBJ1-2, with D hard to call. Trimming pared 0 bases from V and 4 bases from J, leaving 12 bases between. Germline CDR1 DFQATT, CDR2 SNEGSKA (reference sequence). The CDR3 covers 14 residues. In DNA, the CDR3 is TGCAGTGCTAGAGATCATCCAGATTTCTATGGCTACACCTTC. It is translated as CSARDHPDFYGYTF.

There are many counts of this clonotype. The CDR3 protein is CASSLEAGNEQFF. The CDR3 DNA follows: TGTGCCAGCAGCTTAGAAGCGGGGAATGAGCAGTTCTTC. The rearrangement joins TRBV7-6 to TRBJ2-1, with TRBD2 identical over 7 bases. Trimming cost V 1 base and J 7 bases; bases outside gene matches: 1. CDR1 and CDR2 from the germline V gene are SGHVS and FNYEAQ. The CDR3 spans 13 residues.

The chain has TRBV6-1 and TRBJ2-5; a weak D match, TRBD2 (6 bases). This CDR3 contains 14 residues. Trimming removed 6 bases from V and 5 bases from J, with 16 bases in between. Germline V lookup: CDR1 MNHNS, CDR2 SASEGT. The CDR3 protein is CASRRETAGETQYF. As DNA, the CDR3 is TGTGCCAGCAGGAGGGAGACCGCGGGGGAGACCCAGTACTTC.

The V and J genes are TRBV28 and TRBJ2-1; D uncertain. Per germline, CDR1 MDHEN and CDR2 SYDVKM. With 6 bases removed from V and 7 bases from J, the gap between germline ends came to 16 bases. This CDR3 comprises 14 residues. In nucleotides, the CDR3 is TGTGCCAGCAGCTTCAATGGCGCTTGGAATGAGCAGTTCTTC. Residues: CASSFNGAWNEQFF.

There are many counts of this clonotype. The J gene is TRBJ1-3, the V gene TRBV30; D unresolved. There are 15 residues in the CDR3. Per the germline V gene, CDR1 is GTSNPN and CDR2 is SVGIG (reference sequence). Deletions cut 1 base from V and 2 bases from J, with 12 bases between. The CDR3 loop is CAWSGLGSAGNTIYF. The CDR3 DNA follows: TGTGCCTGGAGTGGTTTGGGGAGTGCTGGAAACACCATATATTTT.

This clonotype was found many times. The CDR3: CASSRVDGGNTEAFF. The CDR3, as DNA: TGTGCCAGCAGCCGCGTGGACGGGGGGAACACTGAAGCTTTCTTT. This chain joins TRBV13 and TRBJ1-1, with D maybe TRBD1 (5 bases). The CDR3 consists of 15 residues. Trimming left V 5 bases short and J 1 base short, with 14 bases between. CDR1 PRHDT and CDR2 FYEKMQ come from the germline V gene (reference sequence).

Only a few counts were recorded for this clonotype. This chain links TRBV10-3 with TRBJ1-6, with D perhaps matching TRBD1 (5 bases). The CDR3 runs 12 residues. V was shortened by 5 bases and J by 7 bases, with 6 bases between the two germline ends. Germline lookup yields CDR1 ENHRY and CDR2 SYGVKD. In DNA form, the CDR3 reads TGTGCCATCAGTAGACAGAATTCACCCCTCCACTTT. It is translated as CAISRQNSPLHF.

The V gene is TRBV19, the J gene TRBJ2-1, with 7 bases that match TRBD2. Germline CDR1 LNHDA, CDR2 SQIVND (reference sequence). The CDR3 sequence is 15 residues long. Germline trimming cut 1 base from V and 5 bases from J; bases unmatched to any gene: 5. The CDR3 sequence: CASSIAPAGHNEQFF. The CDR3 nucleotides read TGTGCCAGTAGTATAGCGCCAGCGGGACACAATGAGCAGTTCTTC.

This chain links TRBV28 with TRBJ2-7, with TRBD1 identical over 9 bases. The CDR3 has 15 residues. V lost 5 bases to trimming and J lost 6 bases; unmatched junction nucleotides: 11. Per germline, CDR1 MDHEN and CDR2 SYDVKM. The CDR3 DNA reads TGTGCCAGCAGTGCTCCCGGGACAGGGACCCTCGAGCAGTACTTC. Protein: CASSAPGTGTLEQYF.